The present entry profiles one TCR beta chain with its context. This record comes from a study of shared clonotypes between healthy human individuals. Profiling relied on immunoSEQ multiplex PCR, and the TCRdb table lists in-frame clones only, not all of them. Seen here are 2 million to 2.5 million clones, about 92% observed once, and the top ten hold under 0.45%. The clonotype was recovered from a young man in good health. Some clones in this sample may be carry-over from other donors' samples. What was sequenced was naive CD4+ T cells from PBMCs. Noted subset: CD45RA+ positively selected.

The CDR3 here is CASSKNGVTGELFF. Here the CDR3 DNA reads TGTGCCAGCAGCAAAAACGGCGTTACCGGGGAGCTGTTTTTT. This chain joins TRBV21-1 and TRBJ2-2. TRBV21-1 is designated a pseudogene. The CDR3 is 14 residues long.